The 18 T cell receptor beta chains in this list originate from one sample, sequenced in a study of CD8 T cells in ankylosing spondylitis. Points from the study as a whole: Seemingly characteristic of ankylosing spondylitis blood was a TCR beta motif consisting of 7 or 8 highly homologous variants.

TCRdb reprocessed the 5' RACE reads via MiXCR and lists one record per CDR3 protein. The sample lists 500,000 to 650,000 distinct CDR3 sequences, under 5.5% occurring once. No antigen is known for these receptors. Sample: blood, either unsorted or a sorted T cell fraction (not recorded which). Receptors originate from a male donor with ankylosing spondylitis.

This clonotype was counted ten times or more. The CDR3 nucleotides are TGTGCCAGCAACCGAGCGGGGGGAGTCGGGGAGCTGTTTTTT. Its translation is CASNRAGGVGELFF. The genes are TRBV6-2 or TRBV6-3 and TRBJ2-2, with TRBD2 identical over 9 bases. CDR1 is MNHEY and CDR2 is SVGEGT in the germline V gene. V gave up 7 bases and J gave up 7 bases; unmatched junction bases: 7. The CDR3 is 14 amino acids.

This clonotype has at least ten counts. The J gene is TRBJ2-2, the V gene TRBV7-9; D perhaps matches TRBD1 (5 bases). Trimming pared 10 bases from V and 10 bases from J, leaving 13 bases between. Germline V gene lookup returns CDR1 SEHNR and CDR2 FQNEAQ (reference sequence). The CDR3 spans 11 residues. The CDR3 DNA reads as TGTGCCACTTACAGGTTTGAGGAGCTGTTTTTT. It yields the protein CATYRFEELFF. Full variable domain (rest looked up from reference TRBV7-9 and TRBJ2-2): DTGVSQNPRHKITKRGQNVTFRCDPISEHNRLYWYRQTLGQGPEFLTYFQNEAQLEKSRLLSDRFSAERPKGSFSTLEIQRTEQGDSAMYLCATYRFEELFFGEGSRLTVL.

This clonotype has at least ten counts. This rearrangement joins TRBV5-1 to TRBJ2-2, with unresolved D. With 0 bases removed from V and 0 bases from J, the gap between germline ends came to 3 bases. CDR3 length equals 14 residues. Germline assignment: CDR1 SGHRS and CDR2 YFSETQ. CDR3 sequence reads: CASSLETNTGELFF. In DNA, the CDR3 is TGCGCCAGCAGCTTGGAGACGAACACCGGGGAGCTGTTTTTT.

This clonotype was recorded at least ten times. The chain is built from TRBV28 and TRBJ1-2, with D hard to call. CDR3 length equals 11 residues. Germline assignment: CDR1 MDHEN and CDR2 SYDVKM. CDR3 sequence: CGAASNYGYTF. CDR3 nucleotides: TGTGGGGCCGCCTCTAACTATGGCTACACCTTC.

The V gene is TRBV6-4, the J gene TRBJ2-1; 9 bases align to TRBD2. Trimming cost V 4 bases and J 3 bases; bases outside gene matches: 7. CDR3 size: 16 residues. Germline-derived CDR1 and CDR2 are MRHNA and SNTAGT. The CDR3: CASSVRSLAGYNEQFF. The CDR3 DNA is TGTGCCAGCAGTGTTAGATCACTAGCGGGCTACAATGAGCAGTTCTTC.

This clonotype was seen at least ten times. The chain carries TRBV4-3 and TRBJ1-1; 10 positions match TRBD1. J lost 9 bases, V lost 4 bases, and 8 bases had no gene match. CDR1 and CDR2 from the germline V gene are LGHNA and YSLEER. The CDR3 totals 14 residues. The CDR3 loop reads CASSRQGAPSQAFF. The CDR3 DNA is TGCGCCAGCAGCCGACAGGGGGCCCCAAGTCAAGCTTTCTTT.

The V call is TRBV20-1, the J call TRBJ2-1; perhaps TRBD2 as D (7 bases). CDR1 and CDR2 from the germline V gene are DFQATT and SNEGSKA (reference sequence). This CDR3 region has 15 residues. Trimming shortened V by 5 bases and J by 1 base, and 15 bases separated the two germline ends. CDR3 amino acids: CSALGGGGSYNEQFF. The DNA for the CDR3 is TGCAGTGCTCTAGGGGGGGGAGGTTCCTACAATGAGCAGTTCTTC.

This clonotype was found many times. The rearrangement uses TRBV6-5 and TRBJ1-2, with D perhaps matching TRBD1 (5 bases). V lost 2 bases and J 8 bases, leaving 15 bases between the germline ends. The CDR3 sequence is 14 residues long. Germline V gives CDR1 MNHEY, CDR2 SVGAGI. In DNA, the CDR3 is TGTGCCAGCAGTTACGGAGCAGGCCCAGGGGGCTACACCTTC. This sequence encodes CASSYGAGPGGYTF.

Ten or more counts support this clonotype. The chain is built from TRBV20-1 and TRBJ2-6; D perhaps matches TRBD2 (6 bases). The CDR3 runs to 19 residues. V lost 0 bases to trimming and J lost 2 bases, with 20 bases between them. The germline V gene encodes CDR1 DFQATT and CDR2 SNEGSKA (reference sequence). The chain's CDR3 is CSARDLLEGKRPGANVLTF. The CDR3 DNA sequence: TGCAGTGCTAGAGATCTATTGGAGGGGAAAAGGCCTGGGGCCAACGTCCTGACTTTC.

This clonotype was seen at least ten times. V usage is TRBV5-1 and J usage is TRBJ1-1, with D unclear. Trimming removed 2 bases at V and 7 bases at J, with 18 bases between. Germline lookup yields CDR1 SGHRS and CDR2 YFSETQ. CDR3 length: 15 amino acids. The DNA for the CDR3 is TGCGCCAGCAGCTTCGACGGAGCGACCCTCCGTGAAGCTTTCTTT. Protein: CASSFDGATLREAFF.

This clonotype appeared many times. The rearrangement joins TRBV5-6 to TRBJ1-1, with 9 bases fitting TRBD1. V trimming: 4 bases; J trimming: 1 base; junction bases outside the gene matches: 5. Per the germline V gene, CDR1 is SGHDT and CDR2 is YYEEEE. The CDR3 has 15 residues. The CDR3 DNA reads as TGTGCCAGCAGCACCCCGGGACAGGGGAACACTGAAGCTTTCTTT. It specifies CASSTPGQGNTEAFF.

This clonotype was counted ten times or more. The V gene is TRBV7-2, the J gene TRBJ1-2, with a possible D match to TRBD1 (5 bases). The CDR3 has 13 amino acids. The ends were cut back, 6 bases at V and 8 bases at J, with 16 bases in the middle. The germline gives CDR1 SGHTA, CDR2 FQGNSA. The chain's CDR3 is CASSRGGTSGYTF. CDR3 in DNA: TGTGCCAGCAGTAGGGGAGGGACTAGCGGCTACACCTTC.

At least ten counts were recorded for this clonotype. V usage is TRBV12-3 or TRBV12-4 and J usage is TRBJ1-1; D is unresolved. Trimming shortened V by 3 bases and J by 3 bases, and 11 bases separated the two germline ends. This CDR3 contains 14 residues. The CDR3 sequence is CASSLVLRDTEAFF. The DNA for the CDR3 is TGTGCCAGCAGTTTGGTCCTCCGGGACACTGAAGCTTTCTTT.

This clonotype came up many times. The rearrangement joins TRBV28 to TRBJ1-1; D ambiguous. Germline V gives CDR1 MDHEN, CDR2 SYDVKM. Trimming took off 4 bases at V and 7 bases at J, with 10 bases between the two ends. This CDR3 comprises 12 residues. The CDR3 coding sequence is TGTGCCAGCAGTTCGATTTCGGTTGAAGCTTTCTTT. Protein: CASSSISVEAFF.

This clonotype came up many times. The CDR3 region has the DNA TGCGCCAGCAAGATAAGGACTAGCGGCTACAATGAGCAGTTCTTC. Translated, it gives CASKIRTSGYNEQFF. The chain has TRBV5-1 and TRBJ2-1, with 10 bases that match TRBD2. This CDR3 spans 15 amino acids. With 6 bases clipped from V and 3 bases from J, the junction kept 6 bases outside the gene matches. The germline CDR1 and CDR2 sequences are SGHRS and YFSETQ.

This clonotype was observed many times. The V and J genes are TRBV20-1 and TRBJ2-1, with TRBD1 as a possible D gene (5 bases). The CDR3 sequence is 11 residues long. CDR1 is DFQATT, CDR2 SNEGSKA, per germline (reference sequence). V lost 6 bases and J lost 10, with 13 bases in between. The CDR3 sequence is CSAEATAEQFF. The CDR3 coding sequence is TGCAGTGCCGAGGCGACAGCGGAGCAGTTCTTC.

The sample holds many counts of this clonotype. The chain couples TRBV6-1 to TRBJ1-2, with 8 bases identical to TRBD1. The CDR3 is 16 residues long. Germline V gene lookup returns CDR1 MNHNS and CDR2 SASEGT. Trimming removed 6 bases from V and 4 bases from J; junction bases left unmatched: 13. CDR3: CASSSPDRGWGYGYTF. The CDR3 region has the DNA TGTGCCAGCAGCTCACCCGACAGGGGATGGGGCTATGGCTACACCTTC.

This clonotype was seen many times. The CDR3 sequence: CSVQGEDGYTF. The CDR3 coding sequence is TGCAGCGTTCAGGGGGAGGATGGCTACACCTTC. The rearrangement uses TRBV29-1 and TRBJ1-2; 7 positions match TRBD1. Germline values: CDR1 SQVTM, CDR2 ANQGSEA. The CDR3 consists of 11 residues. V lost 5 bases and J lost 6; bases outside the gene matches: 3.